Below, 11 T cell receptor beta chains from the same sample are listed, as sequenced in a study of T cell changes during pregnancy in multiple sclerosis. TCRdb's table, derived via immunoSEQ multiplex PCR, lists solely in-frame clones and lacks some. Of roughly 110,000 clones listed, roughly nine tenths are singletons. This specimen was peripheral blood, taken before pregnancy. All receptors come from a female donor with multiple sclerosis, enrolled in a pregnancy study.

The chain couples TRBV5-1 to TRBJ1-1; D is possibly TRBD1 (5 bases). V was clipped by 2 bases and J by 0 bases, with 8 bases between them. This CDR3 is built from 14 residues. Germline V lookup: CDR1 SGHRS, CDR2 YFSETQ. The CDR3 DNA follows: TGCGCCAGCAGCTTAGACAGCATGAACACTGAAGCTTTCTTT. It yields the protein CASSLDSMNTEAFF.

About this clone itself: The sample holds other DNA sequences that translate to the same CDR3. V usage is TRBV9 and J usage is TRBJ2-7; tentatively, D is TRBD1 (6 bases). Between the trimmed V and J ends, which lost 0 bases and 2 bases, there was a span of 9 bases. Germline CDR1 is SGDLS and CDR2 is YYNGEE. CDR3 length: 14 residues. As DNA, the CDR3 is TGTGCCAGCAGCGTAGGGACAGAGACCTACGAGCAGTACTTC. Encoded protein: CASSVGTETYEQYF.

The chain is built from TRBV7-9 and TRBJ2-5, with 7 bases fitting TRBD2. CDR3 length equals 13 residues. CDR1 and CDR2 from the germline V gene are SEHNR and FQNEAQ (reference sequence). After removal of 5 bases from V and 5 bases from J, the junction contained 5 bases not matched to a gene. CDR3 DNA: TGTGCCAGCAGCCCCACTAGCGAGGAGACCCAGTACTTC. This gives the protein CASSPTSEETQYF.

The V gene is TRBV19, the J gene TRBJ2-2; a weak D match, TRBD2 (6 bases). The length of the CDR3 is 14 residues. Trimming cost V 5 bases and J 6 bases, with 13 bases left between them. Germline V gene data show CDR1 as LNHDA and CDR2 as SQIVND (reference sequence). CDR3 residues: CASSPTRLAGELFF. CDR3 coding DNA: TGTGCCAGTAGTCCTACGAGACTAGCCGGGGAGCTGTTTTTT.

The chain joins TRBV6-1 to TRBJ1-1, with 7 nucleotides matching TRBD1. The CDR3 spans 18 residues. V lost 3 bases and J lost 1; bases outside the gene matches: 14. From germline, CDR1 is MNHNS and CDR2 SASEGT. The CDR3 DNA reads TGTGCCAGCAGTGATTGGGACAGCGACCTTATTAAGAACACTGAAGCTTTCTTT. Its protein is CASSDWDSDLIKNTEAFF.

The CDR3 is CASSEGSTGTTEAFF. CDR3 nucleotide sequence: TGTGCCAGCAGTGAAGGTTCAACAGGAACGACTGAAGCTTTCTTT. The J gene is TRBJ1-1, the V gene TRBV6-1; D is possibly TRBD1 (5 bases). CDR1 is MNHNS and CDR2 is SASEGT in the germline V gene. The V and J ends lost 1 base and 5 bases respectively, with 14 bases between them. The CDR3 is 15 residues long.

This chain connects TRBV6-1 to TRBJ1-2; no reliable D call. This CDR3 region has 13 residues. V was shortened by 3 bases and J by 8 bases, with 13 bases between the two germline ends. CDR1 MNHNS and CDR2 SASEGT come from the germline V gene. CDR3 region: CASSETGRFGYTF. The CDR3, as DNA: TGTGCCAGCAGTGAGACGGGTAGGTTCGGCTACACCTTC.

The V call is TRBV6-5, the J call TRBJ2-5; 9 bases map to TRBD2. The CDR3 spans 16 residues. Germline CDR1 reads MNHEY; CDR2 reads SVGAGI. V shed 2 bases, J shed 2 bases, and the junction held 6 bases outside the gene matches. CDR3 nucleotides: TGTGCCAGCAGTTACGCAGGGCGGGGGGGACAAGAGACCCAGTACTTC. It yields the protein CASSYAGRGGQETQYF.

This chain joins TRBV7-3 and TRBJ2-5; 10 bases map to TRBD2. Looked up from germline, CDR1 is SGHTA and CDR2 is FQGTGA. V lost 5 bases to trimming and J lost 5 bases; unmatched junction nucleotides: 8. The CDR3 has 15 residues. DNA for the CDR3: TGTGCCAGCAGCCGAAGCGGGGGGGCGGGGGAGACCCAGTACTTC. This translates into CASSRSGGAGETQYF.

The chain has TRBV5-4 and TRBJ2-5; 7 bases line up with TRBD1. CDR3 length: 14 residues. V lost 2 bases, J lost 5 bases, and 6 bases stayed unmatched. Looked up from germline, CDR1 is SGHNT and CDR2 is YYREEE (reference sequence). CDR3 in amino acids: CASSLKQGKETQYF. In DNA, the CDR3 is TGTGCCAGCAGCTTAAAACAGGGGAAGGAGACCCAGTACTTC.

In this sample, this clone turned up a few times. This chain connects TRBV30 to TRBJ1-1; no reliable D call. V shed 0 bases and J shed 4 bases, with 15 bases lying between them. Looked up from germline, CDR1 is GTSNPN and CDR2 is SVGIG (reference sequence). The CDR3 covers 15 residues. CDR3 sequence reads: CAWSVLVGRGTEAFF. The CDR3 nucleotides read TGTGCCTGGAGTGTACTTGTAGGGAGAGGCACTGAAGCTTTCTTT.